This T cell receptor beta chain was identified in a study of T cell responses to AZD1222 COVID-19 vaccine. Points from the study as a whole: At baseline, just a handful of AZD1222 recipients tested seropositive.

The CDR3 runs 15 residues. Germline V gene data show CDR1 as GTSNPN and CDR2 as SVGIG (reference sequence). The germline V and J ends were trimmed by 2 bases and 3 bases, with 14 bases remaining between them. As concerns this clone: The antigen is undetermined.

Clones were sequenced by immunoSEQ multiplex PCR, and TCRdb holds only the in-frame ones, with some missing. The profile covers about 150,000 clones, with 90% appearing a single time and 1.5% to 2% taken by the ten largest. The sequenced sample was peripheral blood, obtained on day 0 of AZD1222 vaccination. This receptor was identified in an adult in good health. The chain uses TRBV30 and TRBJ2-1; the D gene is possibly TRBD2 (7 bases). The CDR3 sequence is CAWSFGGALYNEQFF. The CDR3 nucleotides are TGTGCCTGGAGTTTTGGGGGGGCCCTCTACAATGAGCAGTTCTTC.